This T cell receptor (beta chain) was sequenced in a study of CD8+CD57+ T cells in acquired aplastic anemia. Across the whole study: The mean DNA yield obtained from sorted CD4+ and CD8+ cells came to 3 to 3.5 ug.

Study findings and constraints: Patients did not significantly differ from controls in CD8+ Simpson's diversity. The study identified roughly 29 CD8+ CDR3 sequences shared by patients and controls.

For sequencing, patients were chosen who had shown expansion of CD8+CD57+ cells by flow cytometry. No therapy had been given to the patients at the time of blood sampling. For CDR3 and TCR beta VDJ profiling, genomic DNA was the template used. TCRdb re-derived calls from the reads in MiXCR, one entry per CDR3 protein. Of under 500,000 distinct CDR3 sequences listed, around 32% are singletons. This clonotype was detected many times. The antigen remains unidentified. The CDR3 is 12 residues long. The V end lost 7 bases, the J end lost 3 bases, and 13 bases lay between the germline ends. The germline CDR1 and CDR2 sequences are DFQATT and SNEGSKA (reference sequence).

The rearrangement links TRBV20-1 to TRBJ2-7, with D maybe TRBD2 (5 bases). The sequencing input was sorted CD4+, CD8+, or CD8+CD57+ T cells (not recorded which) from PBMCs. The TCR originated in a human donor with aplastic anemia. The CDR3 region is CSVRDYLYEQYF. CDR3 sequence (DNA): TGCAGTGTCAGAGACTACCTCTACGAGCAGTACTTC.